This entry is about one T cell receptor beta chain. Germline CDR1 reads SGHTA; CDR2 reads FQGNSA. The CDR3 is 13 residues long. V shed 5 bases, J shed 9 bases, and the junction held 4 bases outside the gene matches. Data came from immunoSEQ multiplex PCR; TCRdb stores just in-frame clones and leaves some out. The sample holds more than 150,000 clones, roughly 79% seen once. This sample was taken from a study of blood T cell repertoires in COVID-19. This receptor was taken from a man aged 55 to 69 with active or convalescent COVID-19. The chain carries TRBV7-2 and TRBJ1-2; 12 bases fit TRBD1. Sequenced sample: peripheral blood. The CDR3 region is CASSLGQGASYTF. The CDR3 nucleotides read TGTGCCAGCAGCCTGGGACAGGGGGCCAGCTACACCTTC.